One and the same sample provided the 27 T cell receptor beta chains below, sequenced in a study of beta chain features in type 1 diabetes. Study results and limitations: Type 1 diabetes patients showed a moderate but significant shortening of TCRB CDR3s in all four CD4+ subsets.

Antigen specificity for these receptors is unknown. What was sequenced were expressed TCRB transcripts, since all of the isolated RNA had been reverse transcribed. TCRdb's copy holds only in-frame clones and misses some; the assay was immunoSEQ multiplex PCR. The sample carries 600,000 or so clones, around 15% recorded once. The sequenced sample was naive CD4+ T cells from blood. The source of these receptors is a man younger than 30 with type 1 diabetes.

This clone occurred a few times. The chain is built from TRBV11-1 and TRBJ2-5; TRBD2 aligns across 13 bases. Per the germline V gene, CDR1 is SGHAT and CDR2 is FQDESV (reference sequence). V lost 4 bases, J lost 5 bases, and 4 bases stayed unmatched. CDR3 size: 15 residues. CDR3 region: CASSSTGLAGETQYF. CDR3 nucleotides: TGTGCCAGCAGCTCAACGGGACTAGCGGGGGAGACCCAGTACTTC. Together with reference TRBV11-1 and TRBJ2-5, the CDR3 gives the full variable domain: EAEVAQSPRYKITEKSQAVAFWCDPISGHATLYWYRQILGQGPELLVQFQDESVVDDSQLPKDRFSAERLKGVDSTLKIQPAELGDSAMYLCASSSTGLAGETQYFGPGTRLLVL.

The genes are TRBV5-1 and TRBJ2-6, with D uncertain. The CDR3 length is 17 residues. Trimming left V 0 bases short and J 0 bases short, with 10 bases between. Germline values: CDR1 SGHRS, CDR2 YFSETQ. For the CDR3, the DNA is TGCGCCAGCAGCTTGGTGGTCGCGATCTCTGGGGCCAACGTCCTGACTTTC. Its protein product is CASSLVVAISGANVLTF.

This clone occurred a few times. CDR3 in amino acids: CASSQSKASNYGYTF. The CDR3 DNA follows: TGTGCCAGCAGCCAGAGTAAGGCCAGCAACTATGGCTACACCTTC. The rearrangement links TRBV11-1 to TRBJ1-2, with D uncertain. The germline V and J ends were trimmed by 5 bases and 2 bases, with 15 bases remaining between them. Germline V gives CDR1 SGHAT, CDR2 FQDESV (reference sequence). This CDR3 has 15 amino acids.

The chain recombines TRBV2 with TRBJ1-5, with D perhaps TRBD1 (5 bases). V lost 6 bases, J lost 3 bases, and 12 bases lay in between. CDR3 size: 14 residues. Per germline, CDR1 SNHLY and CDR2 FYNNEI. CDR3 residues: CASSVQGYNQPQHF. The CDR3, as DNA: TGTGCCAGCAGCGTTCAGGGATACAATCAGCCCCAGCATTTT.

This clone occurred a few times. The CDR3 DNA sequence: TGTGCCAGCTCACCCGATATTGGAAACACCATATATTTT. Protein product: CASSPDIGNTIYF. The gene calls are TRBV18 and TRBJ1-3; unclear D gene. Germline CDR1 KGHSH, CDR2 LQKENI. Trimming took off 3 bases at V and 3 bases at J, with 6 bases between the two ends. The CDR3 contains 13 residues.

The chain has TRBV5-4 and TRBJ1-2; maybe TRBD1 (6 bases). The CDR3 length is 14 residues. V lost 0 bases to trimming and J lost 2 bases, with 8 bases between them. The V gene's germline CDR1 is SGHNT and CDR2 YYREEE (reference sequence). CDR3 nucleotides: TGTGCCAGCAGCTTGGAAGGGGGAAACTATGGCTACACCTTC. Translated: CASSLEGGNYGYTF.

In DNA, the CDR3 is TGTGCCAGCAGCCTTCCCTTGACTAATGGGGAGCTGTTTTTT. It codes for CASSLPLTNGELFF. V and J are TRBV2 and TRBJ2-2, with D possibly being TRBD2 (5 bases). There are 14 residues in the CDR3. Germline V gene sequence: CDR1 SNHLY, CDR2 FYNNEI. V was clipped by 6 bases and J by 8 bases, with 16 bases between them.

In this sample, this clone turned up a few times. The identical CDR3 is also encoded by other nucleotide sequences in the sample. V is TRBV27 and J is TRBJ2-7, with TRBD2 identical over 8 bases. Losses at the gene ends were 2 bases for V and 3 bases for J; bases not matched to a gene: 0. There are 13 residues in the CDR3. Germline CDR1 MNHEY, CDR2 SMNVEV (reference sequence). The CDR3: CASSLTSGYEQYF. The CDR3 DNA is TGTGCCAGCAGTTTAACTAGCGGCTACGAGCAGTACTTC.

The chain links TRBV5-6 to TRBJ2-1, with a weak D call TRBD1 (5 bases). Germline V gene sequence: CDR1 SGHDT, CDR2 YYEEEE. V shed 0 bases and J shed 8 bases, with 24 bases lying between them. This CDR3 has 18 residues. CDR3 coding DNA: TGTGCCAGCAGCTTGGGACAGCTTAGCCGCTCCTACAACGATGAGCAGTTCTTC. Translated, it gives CASSLGQLSRSYNDEQFF.

Only a few counts were recorded for this clone. This sequence joins TRBV4-2 and TRBJ2-2; the D gene is possibly TRBD2 (5 bases). The V end was cut by 2 bases, the J end by 7 bases, with 11 bases between. Germline values: CDR1 LGHNA, CDR2 YNFKEQ. CDR3 length: 14 residues. CDR3 bases: TGTGCCAGCAGCCAATTTACCGGGGACGGGGAGCTGTTTTTT. Translating gives CASSQFTGDGELFF.

CDR3 DNA: TGTGCCATCAGCTCGCTAGCGGGAGGAACCTCGGACTACAATGAGCAGTTCTTC. Translation: CAISSLAGGTSDYNEQFF. V usage is TRBV10-3 and J usage is TRBJ2-1; 11 bases map to TRBD2. The CDR3 extends over 18 amino acids. Germline CDR1 reads ENHRY; CDR2 reads SYGVKD. The V segment lost 6 bases and the J segment 3 bases; nucleotides outside the gene matches: 13.

This clone was detected a few times. The V gene is TRBV6-5, the J gene TRBJ2-1; TRBD1 might be the D (5 bases). V lost 8 bases and J 4 bases, leaving 15 bases between the germline ends. CDR1 is MNHEY and CDR2 is SVGAGI in the germline V gene. CDR3 length: 14 residues. CDR3 loop: CASRRQPRYNEQFF. The DNA of the CDR3 is TGTGCCAGCCGTCGACAGCCAAGATACAATGAGCAGTTCTTC.

The sample holds a few counts of this clone. The chain recombines TRBV5-1 with TRBJ2-2; TRBD2 might be the D (7 bases). Trimming stripped 4 bases from V and 3 bases from J, with 10 bases between. The CDR3 is 14 amino acids. Looked up from germline, CDR1 is SGHRS and CDR2 is YFSETQ. CDR3 region: CASSVGGHTGELFF. The CDR3 region has the DNA TGCGCCAGCAGCGTCGGGGGGCACACCGGGGAGCTGTTTTTT.

This clone was observed a handful of times. The genes are TRBV7-2 and TRBJ2-7, with a tentative D call TRBD1 (6 bases). Germline V gene lookup returns CDR1 SGHTA and CDR2 FQGNSA. Trimming removed 5 bases at V and 6 bases at J, with 11 bases between. This CDR3 has 12 amino acids. CDR3 sequence reads: CASSTWTAEQYF. CDR3 nucleotides: TGTGCCAGCAGCACTTGGACAGCCGAGCAGTACTTC.

The chain has TRBV7-2 and TRBJ2-7; D gene ambiguous. The V end lost 4 bases, the J end lost 0 bases, and 10 bases lay between the germline ends. The CDR3 spans 14 residues. Germline lookup yields CDR1 SGHTA and CDR2 FQGNSA. The CDR3 sequence: CASSSSRSSYEQYF. The CDR3 DNA sequence: TGTGCCAGCAGCTCCAGTAGAAGCTCCTACGAGCAGTACTTC.

This clone was observed a handful of times. This chain uses TRBV5-4 with TRBJ2-5, with 8 positions matching TRBD2. J gave up 4 bases and V 5 bases, and 10 bases lay outside the gene matches. Germline CDR1 and CDR2: SGHNT and YYREEE (reference sequence). The CDR3 extends over 15 amino acids. The CDR3 DNA sequence: TGTGCCAGCAGATTTGGTAGCGGGGTTCCAGAGACCCAGTACTTC. Translation: CASRFGSGVPETQYF.

The CDR3 sequence: CASSLGLSDIQYF. CDR3 sequence (DNA): TGTGCCAGCAGTTTAGGGCTTTCGGACATTCAGTACTTC. The chain carries TRBV28 and TRBJ2-4; D is undetermined. The CDR3 loop spans 13 amino acids. V lost 2 bases to trimming and J lost 8 bases, with 10 bases between them. Per germline, CDR1 MDHEN and CDR2 SYDVKM.

The chain uses TRBV30 and TRBJ2-7, with D perhaps matching TRBD2 (7 bases). Trimming stripped 5 bases from V and 4 bases from J, with 12 bases between. From germline, CDR1 is GTSNPN and CDR2 SVGIG (reference sequence). The CDR3 is 12 amino acids. The CDR3 DNA reads as TGTGCCTGGGCGAGGGGGGGATACGAGCAGTACTTC. Amino acids: CAWARGGYEQYF.

The gene calls are TRBV18 and TRBJ2-1; no reliable D call. The CDR3 spans 15 residues. Germline V CDR1 and CDR2: KGHSH, LQKENI. V was cut by 6 bases and J by 0 bases, with 12 bases left in between. CDR3 loop: CASSPIPYSYNEQFF. Here the CDR3 DNA reads TGTGCCAGCTCGCCCATACCTTACTCCTACAATGAGCAGTTCTTC. The entire variable domain, with the rest obtained from reference TRBV18 and TRBJ2-1, is as follows: NAGVMQNPRHLVRRRGQEARLRCSPMKGHSHVYWYRQLPEEGLKFMVYLQKENIIDESGMPKERFSAEFPKEGPSILRIQQVVRGDSAAYFCASSPIPYSYNEQFFGPGTRLTVL.

This chain links TRBV6-5 with TRBJ1-1; no firm D call. The germline CDR1 and CDR2 sequences are MNHEY and SVGAGI. This CDR3 contains 13 residues. Trimming stripped 2 bases from V and 1 base from J, with 5 bases between. Written as DNA, the CDR3 is TGTGCCAGCAGTTACGAGTGGAACACTGAAGCTTTCTTT. Protein: CASSYEWNTEAFF.

The gene calls are TRBV10-2 and TRBJ1-1; no clear D. Germline V gene data show CDR1 as WSHSY and CDR2 as SAAADI. Trimming cost V 4 bases and J 4 bases, with 7 bases left between them. The CDR3 length is 12 residues. For the CDR3, the DNA is TGCGCCAGCAGTGTAGGTGGCACTGAAGCTTTCTTT. It translates to CASSVGGTEAFF.

The genes are TRBV28 and TRBJ2-7; 9 bases are a match to TRBD1. Germline lookup yields CDR1 MDHEN and CDR2 SYDVKM. The CDR3 length is 12 residues. Trimming took 11 bases from V and 3 from J; bases not matched to a gene: 5. The CDR3 bases are TGTGCCGCAGTGACAGGGGGCTACGAGCAGTACTTC. This encodes CAAVTGGYEQYF.

This clone was seen a handful of times. The chain combines TRBV30 with TRBJ2-6, with 8 bases identical to TRBD2. The CDR3 is 16 amino acids. Germline values: CDR1 GTSNPN, CDR2 SVGIG (reference sequence). The V and J ends lost 6 bases and 0 bases, in that order; junction bases with no gene match: 7. The DNA of the CDR3 is TGTGCCTGCTTAGCGGGAACCTACTCTGGGGCCAACGTCCTGACTTTC. Encoded protein: CACLAGTYSGANVLTF.

The CDR3 sequence: CASSLNRQGGRRNTEAFF. The CDR3 DNA sequence: TGTGCCAGCAGCTTAAACCGACAAGGGGGGCGCAGGAACACTGAAGCTTTCTTT. V usage is TRBV7-8 and J usage is TRBJ1-1; the D gene is possibly TRBD1 (6 bases). V lost 2 bases and J 1 base, leaving 20 bases between the germline ends. Germline CDR1 and CDR2: SGHVS and FQNEAQ. This CDR3 has 18 amino acids.

This clone was seen a few times. The rearrangement joins TRBV30 to TRBJ1-1, with 12 bases aligning to TRBD1. Germline assignment: CDR1 GTSNPN and CDR2 SVGIG (reference sequence). V trimming: 2 bases; J trimming: 8 bases; junction bases outside the gene matches: 18. The CDR3 length is 18 residues. DNA for the CDR3: TGTGCCTGGAGTCCGGATAGGGACAGGGGGCTTTTGAGATGGGAAGCTTTCTTT. It codes for CAWSPDRDRGLLRWEAFF. Variable domain in full (rest from reference TRBV30 and TRBJ1-1): SQTIHQWPATLVQPVGSPLSLECTVEGTSNPNLYWYRQAAGRGLQLLFYSVGIGQISSEVPQNLSASRPQDRQFILSSKKLLLSDSGFYLCAWSPDRDRGLLRWEAFFGQGTRLTVV.

This clone was found once. The V call is TRBV9, the J call TRBJ1-1, with D unresolved. Germline loops: CDR1 SGDLS, CDR2 YYNGEE. Trimming pared 4 bases from V and 8 bases from J, leaving 15 bases between. The CDR3 sequence is 13 residues long. The CDR3 is CASSPRGALEAFF. CDR3 sequence (DNA): TGTGCCAGCAGCCCAAGAGGAGCACTAGAAGCTTTCTTT. Complete variable domain (other parts from reference TRBV9 and TRBJ1-1): DSGVTQTPKHLITATGQRVTLRCSPRSGDLSVYWYQQSLDQGLQFLIQYYNGEERAKGNILERFSAQQFPDLHSELNLSSLELGDSALYFCASSPRGALEAFFGQGTRLTVV.

In this sample, this clone turned up a few times. This chain links TRBV30 with TRBJ1-2; 7 bases agree with TRBD1. The J segment lost 1 base and the V segment lost 5 bases, leaving 4 bases of the junction unmatched. The CDR3 sequence is 13 residues long. Germline V lookup: CDR1 GTSNPN, CDR2 SVGIG (reference sequence). CDR3 sequence reads: CAWVGQVNYGYTF. CDR3 in DNA: TGTGCCTGGGTAGGACAGGTTAACTATGGCTACACCTTC.